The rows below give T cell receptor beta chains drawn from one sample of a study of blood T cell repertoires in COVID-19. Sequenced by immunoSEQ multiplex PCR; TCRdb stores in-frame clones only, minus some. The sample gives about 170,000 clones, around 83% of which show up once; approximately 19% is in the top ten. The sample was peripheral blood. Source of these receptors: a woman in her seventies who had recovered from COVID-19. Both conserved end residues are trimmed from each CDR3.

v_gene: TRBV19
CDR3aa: APPGGYT

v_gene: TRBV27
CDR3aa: ASSLRGRNTEAF

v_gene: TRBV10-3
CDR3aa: AISVGLGQGNSPLH

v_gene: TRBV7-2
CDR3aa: ASSVRGFSWTGGNQPQH

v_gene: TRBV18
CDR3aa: ASSPGRNTDTQY

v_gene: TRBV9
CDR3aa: ASSVGQGYGYT

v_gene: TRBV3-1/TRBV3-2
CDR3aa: ASSQAGQGGIYEQY

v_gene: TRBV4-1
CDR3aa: ASSQEGHLNYGYT

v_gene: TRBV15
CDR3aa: ATSSGGDDPSSYEQY

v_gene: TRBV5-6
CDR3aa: ASSPDTDTQY

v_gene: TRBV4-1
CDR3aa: ASSQLPSGSSYEQY

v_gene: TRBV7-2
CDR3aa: ASSLWGLVEAF

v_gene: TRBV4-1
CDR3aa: ASSPQSANYGYT

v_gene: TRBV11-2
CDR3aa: ASRGDAGSYNEQF

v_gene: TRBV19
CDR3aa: ASMGQNTEAF

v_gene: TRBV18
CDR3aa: ASSPPGQETQY

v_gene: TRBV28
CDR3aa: ASSPTSGPTGNEQF

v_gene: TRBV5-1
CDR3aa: ATSPSGAYNEQF

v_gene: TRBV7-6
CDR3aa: ASSLSPPGPAGGDTQY

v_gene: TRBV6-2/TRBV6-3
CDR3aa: ASSYGLVEVETQY

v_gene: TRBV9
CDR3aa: ASSVGLAQNTGELF

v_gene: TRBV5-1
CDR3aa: ASSAGQAVGGYT

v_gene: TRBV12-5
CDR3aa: ASGLPRAGNTIY

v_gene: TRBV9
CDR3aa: ASSARDRGSETQY

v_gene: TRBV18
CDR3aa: ASSPPASGRQY

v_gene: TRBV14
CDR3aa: ASSQTPGLADEQY

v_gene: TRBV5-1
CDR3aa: ASSSEGVDTEAF

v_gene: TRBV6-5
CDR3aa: ASSRSPKETQY

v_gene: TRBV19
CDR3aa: ASSIRGLEAF

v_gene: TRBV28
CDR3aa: ASSWRGGYT

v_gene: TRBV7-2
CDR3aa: ASSSPPGQGRKLF

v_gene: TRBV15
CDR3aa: ATSRGAGRNTEAF

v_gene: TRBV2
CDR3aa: ASSRPTGGGTEAF

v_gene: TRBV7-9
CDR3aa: ASSLGGRIQETQY

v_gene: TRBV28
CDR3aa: ASSFWRGGGSPLH

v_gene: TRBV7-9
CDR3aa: ASSFSTSGGTYTQY

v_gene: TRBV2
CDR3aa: ASAPIRTPGYEQY

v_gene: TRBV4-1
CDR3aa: ASSQDWVGDTGRAHGYT

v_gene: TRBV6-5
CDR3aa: ASTGGTEAF

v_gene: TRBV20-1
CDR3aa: SASFFSTGGLEQY